A single sample gave rise to the 21 T cell receptor beta chains below, sequenced in a study of cytomegalovirus exposure and HLA in healthy donors (dated by TCRdb to about 2017). Library generation was performed with the immunoSEQ multiplex PCR assay. For the multiplex PCR, a mixture combining 60 forward primers for TCR Vbeta segments and 13 reverse primers for TCR Jbeta segments was used. Imported from immuneACCESS, the table was reduced by TCRdb to in-frame sequences with V and J called. These copies leave out some clones; in studies compared against another copy, an unresolved V gene accounts for under half, and the cause of the remainder is not known. The sample table holds under 90,000 clones, of which roughly 67% were seen once. Roughly 7.6% of the sample lies in the top ten. Sequenced sample: PBMCs. These receptors originate from a man in his forties or fifties in good health and CMV-seropositive.

This clone was seen more than once but under ten times. V is TRBV5-6 and J is TRBJ2-5; 7 positions match TRBD2. The CDR3 runs to 16 residues. The germline CDR1 and CDR2 sequences are SGHDT and YYEEEE. V was clipped by 4 bases and J by 5 bases; unmatched bases: 14. In nucleotides, the CDR3 is TGTGCCAGCAGCGCCGCGGGGAGGGCCCGGGGGGAGACCCAGTACTTC. Translating gives CASSAAGRARGETQYF.

This chain connects TRBV7-3 to TRBJ2-5; D is possibly TRBD2 (6 bases). The germline V and J ends were trimmed by 5 bases and 4 bases, with 14 bases remaining between them. The germline V gene has CDR1 SGHTA and CDR2 FQGTGA. This CDR3 spans 14 amino acids. The CDR3 spells CASSPGLSGETQYF. The CDR3 nucleotides are TGTGCCAGCAGCCCGGGACTCAGCGGAGAGACCCAGTACTTC.

J is TRBJ1-1 and V is TRBV2; 7 nucleotides match TRBD1. From germline, CDR1 is SNHLY and CDR2 FYNNEI. The CDR3 covers 14 residues. V gave up 7 bases and J gave up 2 bases; unmatched junction bases: 7. CDR3 sequence: CASKEGQANTEAFF. CDR3 DNA sequence: TGTGCCAGCAAAGAAGGACAGGCCAACACTGAAGCTTTCTTT.

V and J are TRBV6-1 and TRBJ2-1; D is unclear. From germline, CDR1 is MNHNS and CDR2 SASEGT. The CDR3 runs 13 residues. V lost 0 bases and J lost 9, with 9 bases in between. CDR3 residues: CASSEALRVEQFF. The CDR3 region has the DNA TGTGCCAGCAGTGAAGCGCTTCGCGTTGAGCAGTTCTTC.

The sample holds many counts of this clone. The chain joins TRBV5-1 to TRBJ1-1; D unclear. V gave up 4 bases and J gave up 5 bases, with 15 bases separating them. CDR1 is SGHRS and CDR2 is YFSETQ in the germline V gene. The CDR3 sequence is 14 residues long. The CDR3 spells CASSLGTTLTEAFF. The CDR3 DNA follows: TGCGCCAGCAGCCTCGGTACGACTTTAACTGAAGCTTTCTTT.

This chain joins TRBV15 and TRBJ1-4, with 10 bases identical to TRBD1. The junction had 6 bases not matched to a gene; V was cut back by 0 bases and J by 11 bases. This CDR3 contains 15 residues. In germline, CDR1 is LNHNV, CDR2 YYDKDF (reference sequence). In DNA, the CDR3 is TGTGCCACCAGCAGAGACACCGGGACAGGGGCGAAACTGTTTTTT. Encoded protein: CATSRDTGTGAKLFF.

This clone was recorded a few times. The chain has TRBV18 and TRBJ1-1, with a weak D call TRBD1 (6 bases). V was clipped by 3 bases and J by 5 bases, with 16 bases between them. The CDR3 sequence is 15 residues long. CDR1 and CDR2 from the germline V gene are KGHSH and LQKENI. The CDR3 here is CASSPRAGEGTEAFF. CDR3 nucleotides: TGTGCCAGCTCACCCCGGGCAGGGGAGGGAACTGAAGCTTTCTTT. Drawing the rest from reference TRBV18 and TRBJ1-1, the complete variable domain is NAGVMQNPRHLVRRRGQEARLRCSPMKGHSHVYWYRQLPEEGLKFMVYLQKENIIDESGMPKERFSAEFPKEGPSILRIQQVVRGDSAAYFCASSPRAGEGTEAFFGQGTRLTVV.

The chain uses TRBV10-3 and TRBJ2-3, with TRBD1 matching 10 bases. With 4 bases clipped from V and 2 bases from J, the junction kept 3 bases outside the gene matches. Germline CDR1 is ENHRY and CDR2 is SYGVKD. This CDR3 has 15 residues. The CDR3 is CAISGGQGNTDTQYF. CDR3 DNA sequence: TGTGCCATCAGTGGGGGACAGGGGAACACAGATACGCAGTATTTT.

There are a few counts of this clone. This chain connects TRBV7-2 to TRBJ2-1; D might be TRBD2 (6 bases). The CDR3 has 14 residues. CDR1 and CDR2 from the germline V gene are SGHTA and FQGNSA. V lost 1 base, J lost 10 bases, and 14 bases lay in between. CDR3 DNA: TGTGCCAGCAGCTTAGGGCCCTCCGGAGGGGAGCAGTTCTTC. As protein: CASSLGPSGGEQFF.

In its sample, this clone ranks as medium-sized (0.01 to 0.1%). The chain joins TRBV5-1 to TRBJ1-1; D is perhaps TRBD1 (6 bases). Trimming cost V 4 bases and J 2 bases, with 9 bases left between them. CDR1 is SGHRS and CDR2 is YFSETQ in the germline V gene. The CDR3 has 13 residues. CDR3 loop: CASSMDSNTEAFF. As DNA, the CDR3 is TGCGCCAGCAGCATGGACAGTAACACTGAAGCTTTCTTT.

The chain has TRBV5-4 and TRBJ2-7; possible D gene TRBD1, 6 bases. V shed 1 base and J shed 1 base, with 9 bases lying between them. This CDR3 has 14 residues. The germline V gene has CDR1 SGHNT and CDR2 YYREEE (reference sequence). As DNA, the CDR3 is TGTGCCAGCAGCTTGAGAGGGGGTTCCTACGAGCAGTACTTC. Residues: CASSLRGGSYEQYF.

The V and J genes are TRBV9 and TRBJ2-1; TRBD2 aligns across 9 bases. The CDR3 runs 17 residues. With V trimmed by 3 bases and J by 0 bases, 7 bases remained unmatched. Germline CDR1 SGDLS, CDR2 YYNGEE. This CDR3 reads CASSEPGRGGSYNEQFF. The CDR3 DNA follows: TGTGCCAGCAGCGAGCCTGGGCGGGGGGGCTCCTACAATGAGCAGTTCTTC. Looking up the rest from reference TRBV9 and TRBJ2-1 gives the full variable domain: DSGVTQTPKHLITATGQRVTLRCSPRSGDLSVYWYQQSLDQGLQFLIQYYNGEERAKGNILERFSAQQFPDLHSELNLSSLELGDSALYFCASSEPGRGGSYNEQFFGPGTRLTVL.

This rearrangement joins TRBV15 to TRBJ2-7, with a tentative D call TRBD2 (6 bases). The germline V gene encodes CDR1 LNHNV and CDR2 YYDKDF (reference sequence). CDR3 length equals 14 residues. V lost 5 bases to trimming and J lost 2 bases, with 13 bases between them. The CDR3 loop is CATSRQGGPYEQYF. CDR3 nucleotide sequence: TGTGCCACCAGCCGGCAGGGAGGACCCTACGAGCAGTACTTC.

CDR3 protein: CASSYGGDTEAFF. Written as DNA, the CDR3 is TGTGCCAGCAGTTACGGAGGGGACACTGAAGCTTTCTTT. The chain combines TRBV6-5 with TRBJ1-1; tentative D call: TRBD1 (5 bases). V was clipped by 2 bases and J by 3 bases, with 7 bases between them. This CDR3 is 13 amino acids long. The germline gives CDR1 MNHEY, CDR2 SVGAGI.

This chain connects TRBV12-2 to TRBJ2-2; the D call of TRBD1 is as the table states it, not checked on the DNA. TRBV12-2 is a pseudogene segment. This CDR3 is 16 amino acids long. CDR3 protein: CASRPRDRVDTGELFF. Written as DNA, the CDR3 is TGTGCAAGTCGCCCGAGGGACAGGGTTGACACCGGGGAGCTGTTTTTT.

The V gene is TRBV11-2, the J gene TRBJ1-6; D perhaps matches TRBD1 (6 bases). Germline loops: CDR1 SGHAT, CDR2 FQNNGV. The CDR3 is 16 residues long. Trimming removed 2 bases from V and 9 bases from J, with 17 bases in between. Written as DNA, the CDR3 is TGTGCCAGCAGCTTAAAGGGGGGGGGAGGCGGTTCACCCCTCCACTTT. Translating gives CASSLKGGGGGSPLHF.

CDR3 residues: CASSQGGWGLADYEQYF. CDR3 nucleotides: TGCGCCAGCAGCCAAGGTGGTTGGGGACTAGCAGACTACGAGCAGTACTTC. The gene calls are TRBV4-3 and TRBJ2-7; TRBD2 matches 9 bases. V shed 1 base and J 3 bases; nucleotides not matched to a gene: 10. The CDR3 spans 17 residues. Germline V gene sequence: CDR1 LGHNA, CDR2 YSLEER.

V gene TRBV10-3 combines with J gene TRBJ2-5, with 14 bases lining up with TRBD2. The J segment lost 2 bases and the V segment lost 3 bases, leaving 11 bases of the junction unmatched. CDR3 size: 19 residues. Germline values: CDR1 ENHRY, CDR2 SYGVKD. This chain's CDR3 is CAISDPTSGRVKLQETQYF. The CDR3 DNA reads as TGTGCCATCAGTGACCCGACTAGCGGGAGGGTTAAATTGCAAGAGACCCAGTACTTC.

V usage is TRBV5-6 and J usage is TRBJ1-3, with D possibly being TRBD1 (5 bases). The germline V gene encodes CDR1 SGHDT and CDR2 YYEEEE. The CDR3 contains 16 residues. Deletions cut 1 base from V and 0 bases from J, with 11 bases between. The DNA for the CDR3 is TGTGCCAGCAGCTTGAACAGGCTAAGCTCTGGAAACACCATATATTTT. It yields the protein CASSLNRLSSGNTIYF.

The chain joins TRBV30 to TRBJ1-2; D is possibly TRBD1 (5 bases). The V gene lost 5 bases and the J gene lost 8 bases, with 15 bases spanning the gap. From germline, CDR1 is GTSNPN and CDR2 SVGIG (reference sequence). The CDR3 runs 12 residues. This CDR3 is CAWVWGGIGYTF. The CDR3 DNA follows: TGTGCCTGGGTCTGGGGGGGAATAGGCTACACCTTC.

V gene TRBV7-2 combines with J gene TRBJ2-1; 9 positions match TRBD1. The CDR3 is 15 amino acids. The germline V gene has CDR1 SGHTA and CDR2 FQGNSA. V lost 5 bases and J lost 0; bases outside the gene matches: 2. DNA of the CDR3: TGTGCCAGCAGCCGGGGACAGGGCTCCTACAATGAGCAGTTCTTC. Its protein product is CASSRGQGSYNEQFF.